The 18 T cell receptor beta chains given below trace back to one sample, sequenced in a study of shared clonotypes between healthy human individuals. Using immunoSEQ multiplex PCR, the repertoire was profiled, and TCRdb retains in-frame clones only, with some absent. The data hold hundreds of thousands of clones, with almost 97% observed a single time. Sequencing was performed on naive CD4+ T cells sorted from blood. Regarding subset: CD45RA+ positively selected. Source of these receptors: a woman in her thirties in good health.

V gene TRBV27 combines with J gene TRBJ1-5; D gene uncertain. V was clipped by 7 bases and J by 0 bases, with 13 bases between them. Germline V gives CDR1 MNHEY, CDR2 SMNVEV (reference sequence). This CDR3 has 15 amino acids. The DNA for the CDR3 is TGTGCCAGCACCAACACTCATACTAGCAATCAGCCCCAGCATTTT. Protein: CASTNTHTSNQPQHF.

The genes are TRBV28 and TRBJ2-5, with TRBD1 matching 7 bases. V shed 8 bases, J shed 4 bases, and the junction held 7 bases outside the gene matches. Germline loops: CDR1 MDHEN, CDR2 SYDVKM. The CDR3 covers 13 residues. This chain's CDR3 is CASRGTVLETQYF. CDR3 nucleotide sequence: TGTGCCAGCCGTGGGACAGTACTAGAGACCCAGTACTTC.

This chain links TRBV7-7 with TRBJ2-1, with TRBD2 identical over 11 bases. In germline, CDR1 is SSHAT, CDR2 FNYEAQ (reference sequence). J was trimmed by 4 bases and V by 5 bases; bases with no gene match: 4. The CDR3 contains 15 residues. The CDR3 reads CASSPGTSGYNEQFF. The CDR3 bases are TGTGCCAGCAGCCCAGGGACTAGCGGATACAATGAGCAGTTCTTC.

This chain joins TRBV28 and TRBJ2-7, with unresolved D. The germline V gene has CDR1 MDHEN and CDR2 SYDVKM. The CDR3 has 13 residues. Trimming left V 8 bases short and J 4 bases short, with 15 bases between. CDR3 sequence reads: CASLPTGLYEQYF. DNA for the CDR3: TGTGCCAGCCTCCCTACGGGCCTATACGAGCAGTACTTC.

The chain employs TRBV10-1 and TRBJ2-1; D gene ambiguous. CDR1 and CDR2 (germline): WNHNN, SYGVQD (reference sequence). V lost 3 bases and J lost 8, with 11 bases in between. This CDR3 region has 13 residues. The CDR3 here is CASSDRSDHEQFF. CDR3 DNA sequence: TGCGCCAGCAGTGACCGATCAGACCATGAGCAGTTCTTC.

CDR3 sequence reads: CASSLGVDNPPLHF. The DNA of the CDR3 is TGTGCCAGCAGCTTAGGAGTAGACAATCCACCCCTCCACTTT. The chain couples TRBV7-9 to TRBJ1-6; no clear D. This CDR3 is built from 14 residues. Trimming took 1 base from V and 11 from J, leaving 12 bases between them. CDR1 and CDR2 from the germline V gene are SEHNR and FQNEAQ (reference sequence). The variable domain in full, completed from reference TRBV7-9 and TRBJ1-6, reads DTGVSQNPRHKITKRGQNVTFRCDPISEHNRLYWYRQTLGQGPEFLTYFQNEAQLEKSRLLSDRFSAERPKGSFSTLEIQRTEQGDSAMYLCASSLGVDNPPLHFGNGTRLTVT.

The chain is built from TRBV7-3 and TRBJ2-3; D tentatively reads TRBD1 or TRBD2 (5 bases each). The length of the CDR3 is 15 residues. V was pared by 2 bases and J by 4 bases, with 13 bases between. In germline, CDR1 is SGHTA, CDR2 FQGTGA. The CDR3 reads CASSLWDGIADTQYF. The CDR3 DNA sequence: TGTGCCAGCAGCTTATGGGACGGGATAGCAGATACGCAGTATTTT.

With regard to this clone: The DNA is left out, because the CDR3 cannot be placed on it with certainty; the CDR3 is given as TCRdb lists it. This chain connects TRBV27 to TRBJ2-1. The germline CDR1 and CDR2 sequences are MNHEY and SMNVEV (reference sequence). The CDR3 adds up to 17 amino acids, both ends counted. The CDR3 protein is CASSFLADLMGNNEQFF.

This chain links TRBV25-1 with TRBJ2-1; maybe TRBD1 (6 bases). Trimming took off 5 bases at V and 9 bases at J, with 17 bases between the two ends. There are 14 residues in the CDR3. Germline CDR1 reads MGHDK; CDR2 reads SYGVNS. Here the CDR3 DNA reads TGTGCCAGCAGTAAAGACAGGTCTGGGAGTGAGCAGTTCTTC. This encodes CASSKDRSGSEQFF.

V gene TRBV4-2 combines with J gene TRBJ2-1; maybe TRBD2 (6 bases). The ends were cut back, 6 bases at V and 6 bases at J, with 12 bases in the middle. The CDR3 is 13 residues long. The germline CDR1 and CDR2 sequences are LGHNA and YNFKEQ. The CDR3 region has the DNA TGTGCCAGCAGTCCCAGGGACTCCAATGAGCAGTTCTTC. Its protein is CASSPRDSNEQFF.

The chain employs TRBV5-1 and TRBJ2-5; 9 nucleotides match TRBD2. CDR1 SGHRS and CDR2 YFSETQ come from the germline V gene. Losses at the gene ends were 4 bases for V and 4 bases for J; bases not matched to a gene: 14. CDR3 length: 17 residues. For the CDR3, the DNA is TGCGCCAGCAGCCCCAGCCGGGGCGGGAGGGCCCTAGAGACCCAGTACTTC. Protein product: CASSPSRGGRALETQYF.

Turning to this clone: Other DNA sequences in this sample translate to the same CDR3. V is TRBV2 and J is TRBJ2-7, with D possibly TRBD2 on 5 matching bases. Germline CDR1 and CDR2: SNHLY and FYNNEI. V lost 2 bases and J lost 7, with 9 bases in between. The CDR3 spans 12 residues. As DNA, the CDR3 is TGTGCCAGCAGTGAATCTGGGAGAGAGCAGTACTTC. Protein product: CASSESGREQYF.

The V call is TRBV4-1, the J call TRBJ1-2; D gene ambiguous. V was trimmed by 0 bases and J by 3 bases, leaving 14 bases between them. Germline V gene lookup returns CDR1 MGHRA and CDR2 YSYEKL. The CDR3 runs 16 residues. The CDR3 DNA follows: TGCGCCAGCAGCCAAGAGGGAGCTGGCGGGGACTATGGCTACACCTTC. Protein: CASSQEGAGGDYGYTF.

This clone was counted only a few times. The J gene is TRBJ1-4, the V gene TRBV19; no clear D gene. CDR1 is LNHDA, CDR2 SQIVND, per germline (reference sequence). V was shortened by 5 bases and J by 8 bases, with 15 bases between the two germline ends. CDR3 length equals 14 residues. CDR3 region: CASSPGQAVEKLFF. In DNA, the CDR3 is TGTGCCAGTAGTCCGGGCCAGGCGGTCGAAAAACTGTTTTTT.

CDR3 sequence (DNA): TGTGCCAGCAGTGAAGGCCAGGGTAGAGGCAATCAGCCCCAGCATTTT. Residues: CASSEGQGRGNQPQHF. The chain couples TRBV6-1 to TRBJ1-5, with TRBD1 as a possible D gene (5 bases). Trimming removed 1 base from V and 2 bases from J, with 12 bases in between. This CDR3 has 16 amino acids. The germline CDR1 and CDR2 sequences are MNHNS and SASEGT.

V and J are TRBV28 and TRBJ2-3; D is ambiguous. Per germline, CDR1 MDHEN and CDR2 SYDVKM. The length of the CDR3 is 16 residues. Trimming removed 7 bases at V and 1 base at J, with 18 bases between. The CDR3 spells CASTQLGGRGTDTQYF. The DNA of the CDR3 is TGTGCCAGCACCCAATTGGGTGGAAGGGGCACAGATACGCAGTATTTT.

The chain uses TRBV6-6 and TRBJ1-1, with D hard to call. V was trimmed by 2 bases and J by 4 bases, leaving 14 bases between them. The CDR3 covers 15 residues. The germline V gene has CDR1 MNHNY and CDR2 SVGAGI (reference sequence). As DNA, the CDR3 is TGTGCCAGCAGTTACGTAGCCCAGGTAATCACTGAAGCTTTCTTT. Amino acids: CASSYVAQVITEAFF.

The chain combines TRBV27 with TRBJ1-5; D ambiguous. The germline CDR1 and CDR2 sequences are MNHEY and SMNVEV (reference sequence). The CDR3 runs to 15 residues. V lost 5 bases and J 0 bases, leaving 11 bases between the germline ends. CDR3 sequence: CASSPSVHSNQPQHF. CDR3 DNA sequence: TGTGCCAGCAGTCCCTCCGTACATAGCAATCAGCCCCAGCATTTT.